The TCR beta chain described here comes from a study of circulating tumor DNA in untreated peripheral T-cell lymphoma. General study results and limits: Tumor-specific clonotypes: identified in more than 75% of patients, more than 85% of baseline tissues.

The CDR3 extends over 14 amino acids. Trimming stripped 5 bases from V and 6 bases from J, with 13 bases between. Assay: immunoSEQ multiplex PCR; the TCRdb copy retains only in-frame clones and omits some. The sample comprises about 1,800 clones, over 75% of which are singletons, and 73% rests with the top ten. This tumor tissue came from a pretreatment baseline collection. About this clone: Its antigen remains unidentified.

The specimen sequenced was tumor tissue. V and J are TRBV6-7 and TRBJ2-2; D is possibly TRBD1 or TRBD2 (5 bases each). TRBV6-7 qualifies as an ORF whose function is uncertain. This TCR was sampled from a human donor with peripheral T-cell lymphoma. CDR3 coding DNA: TGTGCCAGCAGTACCTCCACGGGGCCCGGGGAGCTGTTTTTT. Amino acid sequence: CASSTSTGPGELFF.